Presented here are 15 T cell receptor beta chains from one specimen sequenced in a study of molecular identifiers for immune sequencing clone quantification. TCRdb analysed the PCR reads with MiXCR anew, one entry per CDR3 protein. This sample carries 250,000 to 350,000 distinct CDR3 sequences, around 21% of them seen once, and the ten largest clones take 0.7% to 0.9%. The specimen was naive CD8+ T cells from blood, with Jurkat cell RNA spiked in. Specified subset: FACS-sorted CD8+CD4-CCR7+CD45RA+ naive T cells. Every receptor here comes from a human donor in good health. Some libraries in this study had Jurkat cell RNA spiked in.

In its sample, this clonotype was seen many times. The junction and the germline gene differ at one end; a read error may be behind it. The rearrangement joins TRBV7-2 to TRBJ2-7; D may be TRBD2 (5 bases). CDR3 size: 14 residues. Germline loops: CDR1 SGHTA, CDR2 FQGNSA. CDR3 sequence reads: CASSIATGTYEQYF. CDR3 DNA sequence: TGTGCCAGCAGCATAGCGACGGGAACCTACGAGCAGTACTTC.

In its sample, this clonotype was seen many times. V is TRBV29-1 and J is TRBJ1-4, with unresolved D. The CDR3 length is 16 residues. CDR1 SQVTM and CDR2 ANQGSEA come from the germline V gene. V was trimmed by 6 bases and J by 3 bases, leaving 20 bases between them. The CDR3 DNA is TGCAGCGTCTCCCCGGCGGCAGTTAAAGCTAATGAAAAACTGTTTTTT. Its protein product is CSVSPAAVKANEKLFF.

Notes on this clonotype: Just one base apart from a much larger clone, this may be a read error. The conserved phenylalanine or tryptophan normally closing the CDR3 is absent here, so this likely arose from a read error. J is TRBJ2-3 and V is TRBV4-1; D remains ambiguous. Per germline, CDR1 MGHRA and CDR2 YSYEKL. The CDR3 extends over 12 amino acids. Trimming removed 2 bases from V and 3 bases from J, with 3 bases in between. The CDR3 loop reads CASSQLTDTQYL. The CDR3 DNA follows: TGCGCCAGCAGCCAACTAACAGATACGCAGTATCTT.

This clonotype was detected ten times or more. The J gene is TRBJ1-1, the V gene TRBV6-2 or TRBV6-3; D unclear. V lost 2 bases and J 0 bases, leaving 4 bases between the germline ends. The CDR3 runs to 13 residues. The germline V gene has CDR1 MNHEY and CDR2 SVGEGT. CDR3 region: CASSYVVNTEAFF. CDR3 in DNA: TGTGCCAGCAGTTACGTGGTGAACACTGAAGCTTTCTTT.

The sample holds a few counts of this clonotype. This chain joins TRBV30 and TRBJ2-3; D not resolved. CDR3 size: 15 residues. The V end lost 2 bases, the J end lost 4 bases, and 16 bases lay between the germline ends. Germline values: CDR1 GTSNPN, CDR2 SVGIG (reference sequence). For the CDR3, the DNA is TGTGCCTGGAGTCCGCTCCGTCCGATTTCAGATACGCAGTATTTT. It translates to CAWSPLRPISDTQYF.

This clonotype was observed a few times. The chain employs TRBV27 and TRBJ2-1; D uncertain. CDR1 is MNHEY, CDR2 SMNVEV, per germline (reference sequence). The CDR3 is 12 amino acids. The V end lost 4 bases, the J end lost 7 bases, and 8 bases lay between the germline ends. The CDR3 protein is CASSYMGNEQFF. The CDR3 region has the DNA TGTGCCAGCAGTTACATGGGAAATGAGCAGTTCTTC.

This clonotype was seen at least ten times. This CDR3 is CASSNGRTYEQYF. The CDR3 nucleotides read TGTGCCAGCAGTAACGGACGGACCTACGAGCAGTACTTC. The gene calls are TRBV6-1 and TRBJ2-7, with D unresolved. The germline V and J ends were trimmed by 5 bases and 2 bases, with 10 bases remaining between them. CDR1 and CDR2 from the germline V gene are MNHNS and SASEGT. The CDR3 loop spans 13 amino acids.

This clonotype was seen at least ten times. The V and J genes are TRBV7-9 and TRBJ2-7, with D perhaps TRBD2 (6 bases). V was pared by 5 bases and J by 2 bases, with 19 bases between. CDR1 is SEHNR, CDR2 FQNEAQ, per germline (reference sequence). The CDR3 sequence is 16 residues long. The CDR3 DNA reads TGTGCCAGCAGCGCACTAGAGGCTGGGACTGCCTACGAGCAGTACTTC. It codes for CASSALEAGTAYEQYF.

This clonotype occurred many times. This chain links TRBV7-9 with TRBJ2-3; D gene uncertain. The CDR3 has 13 amino acids. Trimming removed 1 base from V and 2 bases from J, with 4 bases in between. CDR1 and CDR2 from the germline V gene are SEHNR and FQNEAQ (reference sequence). CDR3: CASSLGPTDTQYF. The CDR3 bases are TGTGCCAGCAGCTTAGGACCCACAGATACGCAGTATTTT.

As to this clonotype: A read error is possible here, since a much larger clone lies one base away. The V and J genes are TRBV29-1 and TRBJ1-2; tentatively, D is TRBD1 (5 bases). Trimming cost V 6 bases and J 3 bases, with 11 bases left between them. Germline CDR1 and CDR2: SQVTM and ANQGSEA. The CDR3 contains 12 residues. This CDR3 reads CSVGTGYYGYTF. Here the CDR3 DNA reads TGCAGCGTAGGCACAGGCTACTATGGCTACACCTTC.

Remarks on this clonotype: A much larger clonotype is one base distant, so this may be a read error. The rearrangement links TRBV5-6 to TRBJ2-7; D possibly corresponds to TRBD1 (5 bases). The V gene lost 2 bases and the J gene lost 1 base, with 16 bases spanning the gap. This CDR3 is 16 amino acids long. Germline lookup yields CDR1 SGHDT and CDR2 YYEEEE. CDR3 coding DNA: TGTGCCAGCAGCTTCAGGGTGGGGCTTTTGTCCTACGAGCAGTACTTC. Translating gives CASSFRVGLLSYEQYF. The full variable domain, its missing parts supplied by reference TRBV5-6 and TRBJ2-7, is DAGVTQSPTHLIKTRGQQVTLRCSPKSGHDTVSWYQQALGQGPQFIFQYYEEEERQRGNFPDRFSGHQFPNYSSELNVNALLLGDSALYLCASSFRVGLLSYEQYFGPGTRLTVT.

With regard to this clonotype: A much larger clone lies one base from this, so it may be a read error. The chain recombines TRBV2 with TRBJ1-2; the D gene is possibly TRBD1 (6 bases). Germline V lookup: CDR1 SNHLY, CDR2 FYNNEI. Trimming cost V 4 bases and J 2 bases, with 17 bases left between them. The CDR3 is made up of 16 amino acids. The CDR3 reads CASSGGQLGPNYGYTF. The CDR3 nucleotides are TGTGCCAGCAGTGGAGGACAGCTCGGTCCCAACTATGGCTACACCTTC.

With regard to this clonotype: Possible read error: a much larger clone is one base away. The J gene is TRBJ2-1, the V gene TRBV11-2; D gene ambiguous. Germline values: CDR1 SGHAT, CDR2 FQNNGV. This CDR3 has 16 residues. Here the CDR3 DNA reads TGTGCCGGCAGCCCCTTAGGGCGAGATTCGGACAATGAGCAGTTCTTC. Its translation: CAGSPLGRDSDNEQFF.

To note about this clonotype: A read error is possible here, since a much larger clone lies one base away. The J gene is TRBJ2-2, the V gene TRBV7-9; TRBD2 agrees at 9 bases. The CDR3 has 17 amino acids. Per germline, CDR1 SEHNR and CDR2 FQNEAQ (reference sequence). The CDR3 coding sequence is TGTGCCAGCAGCCCCGGGAGGACTAGCGCGGTCACCGGGGAGCTGTTGTTT. Translation: CASSPGRTSAVTGELLF.

About this clonotype: Possible read error: a much larger clone is one base away. The chain combines TRBV6-2 or TRBV6-3 with TRBJ1-1, with a possible D match to TRBD1 (6 bases). The germline gives CDR1 MNHEY, CDR2 SVGEGT. The CDR3 runs 15 residues. The CDR3 protein is CGSSLNIRGGTEAFF. The DNA for the CDR3 is TGTGGCAGCAGCCTGAACATCAGGGGTGGAACTGAAGCTTTCTTT.